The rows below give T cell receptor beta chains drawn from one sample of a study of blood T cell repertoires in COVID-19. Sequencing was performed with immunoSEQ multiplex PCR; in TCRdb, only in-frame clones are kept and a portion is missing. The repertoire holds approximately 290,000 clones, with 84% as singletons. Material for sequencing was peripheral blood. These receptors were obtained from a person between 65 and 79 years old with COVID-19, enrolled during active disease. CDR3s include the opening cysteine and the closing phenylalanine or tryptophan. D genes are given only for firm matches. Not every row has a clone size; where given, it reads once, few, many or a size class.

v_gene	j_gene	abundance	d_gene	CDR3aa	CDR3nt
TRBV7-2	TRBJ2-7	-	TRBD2	CASSINGLGGGPEQYF	TGTGCCAGCAGCATAAACGGACTAGGTGGTGGTCCCGAGCAGTACTTC
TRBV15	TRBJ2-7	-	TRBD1	CATSRAPQGAGEQYF	TGTGCCACCAGCAGAGCACCACAGGGGGCGGGTGAGCAGTACTTC
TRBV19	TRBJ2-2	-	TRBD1	CASSIDPGGAGELFF	TGTGCCAGTAGTATAGATCCAGGGGGCGCGGGGGAGCTGTTTTTT
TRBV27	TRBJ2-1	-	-	CASSFLPRGSSYNEQFF	TGTGCCAGCAGTTTCCTCCCTAGGGGAAGCTCCTACAATGAGCAGTTCTTC
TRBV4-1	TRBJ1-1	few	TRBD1	CASSQEDRDSAAFF	TGCGCCAGCAGCCAAGAAGACAGGGACTCTGCAGCTTTCTTT
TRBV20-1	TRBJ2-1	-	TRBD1	CSASRGTGKFF	TGCAGTGCTAGCCGGGGGACAGGAAAGTTCTTC
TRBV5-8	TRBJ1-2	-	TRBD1	CASSETGVHGYTF	TGTGCCAGCAGCGAAACAGGGGTCCATGGCTACACCTTC
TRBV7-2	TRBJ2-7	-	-	CASSQDRYEQYF	TGTGCCAGCAGCCAGGATCGCTACGAGCAGTACTTC
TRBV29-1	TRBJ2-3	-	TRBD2	CSVEDRFREGSTDTQYF	TGCAGCGTTGAAGATCGATTCCGGGAGGGAAGCACAGATACGCAGTATTTT
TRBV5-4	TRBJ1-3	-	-	CASSSPRGNTIYF	TGTGCCAGCAGCTCCCCACGGGGGAACACCATATATTTT
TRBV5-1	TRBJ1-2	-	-	CASSLDPVGGYTF	TGCGCCAGCAGCCTAGACCCTGTGGGTGGCTACACCTTC